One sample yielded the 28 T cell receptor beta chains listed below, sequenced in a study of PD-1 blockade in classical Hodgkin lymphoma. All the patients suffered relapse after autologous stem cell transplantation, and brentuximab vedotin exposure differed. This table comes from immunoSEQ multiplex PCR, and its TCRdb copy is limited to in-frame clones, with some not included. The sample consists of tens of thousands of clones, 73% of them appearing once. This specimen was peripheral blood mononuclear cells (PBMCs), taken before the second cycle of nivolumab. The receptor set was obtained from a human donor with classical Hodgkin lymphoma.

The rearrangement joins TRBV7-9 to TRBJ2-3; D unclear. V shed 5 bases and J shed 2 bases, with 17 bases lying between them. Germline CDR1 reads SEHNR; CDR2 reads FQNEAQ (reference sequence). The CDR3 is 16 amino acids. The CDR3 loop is CASSQAQFHPTDTQYF. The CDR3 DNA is TGTGCCAGCAGCCAGGCCCAGTTCCACCCCACAGATACGCAGTATTTT.

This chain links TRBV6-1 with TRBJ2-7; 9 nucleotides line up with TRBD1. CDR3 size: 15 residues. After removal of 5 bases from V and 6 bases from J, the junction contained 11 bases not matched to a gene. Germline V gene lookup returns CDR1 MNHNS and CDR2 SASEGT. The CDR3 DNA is TGTGCCAGCAGTCTAAAGACAGGGGGGTTTTTCGAGCAGTACTTC. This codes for CASSLKTGGFFEQYF.

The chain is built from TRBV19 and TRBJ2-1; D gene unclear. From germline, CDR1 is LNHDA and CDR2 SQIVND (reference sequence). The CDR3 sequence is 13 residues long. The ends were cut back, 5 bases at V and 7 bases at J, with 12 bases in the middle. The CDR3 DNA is TGTGCCAGTAGTGTATTAGGGCCTAATGAGCAGTTCTTC. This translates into CASSVLGPNEQFF.

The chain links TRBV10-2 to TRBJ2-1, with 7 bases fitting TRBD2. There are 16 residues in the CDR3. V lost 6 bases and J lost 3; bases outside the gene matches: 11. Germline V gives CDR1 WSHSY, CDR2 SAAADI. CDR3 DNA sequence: TGCGCCAGCAGGGATACTAGCGCTTGGGTCTACAATGAGCAGTTCTTC. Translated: CASRDTSAWVYNEQFF.

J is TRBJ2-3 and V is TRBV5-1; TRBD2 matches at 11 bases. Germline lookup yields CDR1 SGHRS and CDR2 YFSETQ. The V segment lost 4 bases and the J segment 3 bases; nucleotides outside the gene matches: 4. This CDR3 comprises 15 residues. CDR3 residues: CASSPPSGRTDTQYF. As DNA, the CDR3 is TGCGCCAGCAGCCCTCCTAGCGGGAGGACAGATACGCAGTATTTT. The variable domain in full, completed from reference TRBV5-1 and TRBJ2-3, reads KAGVTQTPRYLIKTRGQQVTLSCSPISGHRSVSWYQQTPGQGLQFLFEYFSETQRNKGNFPGRFSGRQFSNSRSEMNVSTLELGDSALYLCASSPPSGRTDTQYFGPGTRLTVL.

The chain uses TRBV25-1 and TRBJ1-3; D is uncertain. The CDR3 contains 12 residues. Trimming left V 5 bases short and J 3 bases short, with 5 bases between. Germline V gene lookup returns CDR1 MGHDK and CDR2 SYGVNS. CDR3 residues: CASSLYGNTIYF. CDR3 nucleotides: TGTGCCAGCAGTCTTTATGGAAACACCATATATTTT.

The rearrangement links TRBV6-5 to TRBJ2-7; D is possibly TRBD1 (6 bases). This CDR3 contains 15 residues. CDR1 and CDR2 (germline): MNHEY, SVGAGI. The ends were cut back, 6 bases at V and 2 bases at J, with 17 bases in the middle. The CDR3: CASSQTGPLAYEQYF. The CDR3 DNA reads TGTGCCAGCAGCCAAACAGGGCCCTTGGCCTACGAGCAGTACTTC.

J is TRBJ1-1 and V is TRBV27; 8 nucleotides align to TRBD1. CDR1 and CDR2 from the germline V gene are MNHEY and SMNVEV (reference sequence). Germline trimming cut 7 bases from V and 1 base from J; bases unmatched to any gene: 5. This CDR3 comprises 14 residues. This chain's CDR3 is CASNRQGPNTEAFF. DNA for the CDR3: TGTGCCAGCAATCGACAGGGGCCGAACACTGAAGCTTTCTTT.

The CDR3 region has the DNA TGCGCCAGCAGCTTACTAGCGGAGAGCTCCTACAATGAGCAGTTCTTC. Residues: CASSLLAESSYNEQFF. The chain joins TRBV5-1 to TRBJ2-1; 8 bases map to TRBD2. Losses at the gene ends were 2 bases for V and 0 bases for J; bases not matched to a gene: 4. In germline, CDR1 is SGHRS, CDR2 YFSETQ. This CDR3 comprises 16 residues.

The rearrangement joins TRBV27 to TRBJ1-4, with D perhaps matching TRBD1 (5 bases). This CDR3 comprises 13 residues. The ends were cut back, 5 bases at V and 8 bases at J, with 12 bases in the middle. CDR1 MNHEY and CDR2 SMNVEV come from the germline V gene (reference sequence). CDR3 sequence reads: CASSRDQGEKLFF. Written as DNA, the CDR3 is TGTGCCAGCAGTAGGGACCAAGGGGAAAAACTGTTTTTT.

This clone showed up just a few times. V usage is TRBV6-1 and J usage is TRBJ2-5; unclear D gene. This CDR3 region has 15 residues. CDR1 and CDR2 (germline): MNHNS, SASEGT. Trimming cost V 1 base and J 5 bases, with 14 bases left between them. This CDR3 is CASSEVEFAWETQYF. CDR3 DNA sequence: TGTGCCAGCAGTGAAGTAGAATTCGCTTGGGAGACCCAGTACTTC.

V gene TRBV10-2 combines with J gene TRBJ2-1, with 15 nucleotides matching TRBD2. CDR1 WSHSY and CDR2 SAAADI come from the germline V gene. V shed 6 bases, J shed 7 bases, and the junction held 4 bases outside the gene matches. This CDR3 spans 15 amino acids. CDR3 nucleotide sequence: TGCGCCAGCAGGGCGGGACTAGCGGGAGGTAATGAGCAGTTCTTC. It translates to CASRAGLAGGNEQFF.

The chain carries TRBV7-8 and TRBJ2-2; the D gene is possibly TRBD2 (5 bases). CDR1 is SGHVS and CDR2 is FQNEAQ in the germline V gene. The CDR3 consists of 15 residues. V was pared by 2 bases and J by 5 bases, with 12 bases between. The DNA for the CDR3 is TGTGCCAGCAGCTTATACACCGGAGGTACCGGGGAGCTGTTTTTT. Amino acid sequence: CASSLYTGGTGELFF.

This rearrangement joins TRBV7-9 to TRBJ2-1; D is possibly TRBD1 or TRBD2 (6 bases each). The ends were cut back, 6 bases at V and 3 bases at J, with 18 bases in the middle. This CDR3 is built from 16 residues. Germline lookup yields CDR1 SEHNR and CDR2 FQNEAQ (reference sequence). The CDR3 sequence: CASSAPDGGNYNEQFF. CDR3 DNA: TGTGCCAGCAGTGCCCCGGACGGGGGCAACTACAATGAGCAGTTCTTC.

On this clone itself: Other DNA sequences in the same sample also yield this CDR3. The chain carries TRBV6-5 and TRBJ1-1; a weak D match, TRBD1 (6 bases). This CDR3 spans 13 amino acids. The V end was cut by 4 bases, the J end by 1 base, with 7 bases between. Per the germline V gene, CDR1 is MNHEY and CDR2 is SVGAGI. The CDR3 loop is CASSSGQNTEAFF. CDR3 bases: TGTGCCAGCAGTTCGGGACAGAACACTGAAGCTTTCTTT.

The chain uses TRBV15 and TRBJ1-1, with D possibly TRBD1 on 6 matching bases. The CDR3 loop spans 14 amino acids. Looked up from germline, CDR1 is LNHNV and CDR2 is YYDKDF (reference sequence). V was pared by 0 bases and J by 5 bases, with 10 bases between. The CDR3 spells CATSRDLGATEAFF. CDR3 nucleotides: TGTGCCACCAGCAGAGATTTGGGGGCGACTGAAGCTTTCTTT.

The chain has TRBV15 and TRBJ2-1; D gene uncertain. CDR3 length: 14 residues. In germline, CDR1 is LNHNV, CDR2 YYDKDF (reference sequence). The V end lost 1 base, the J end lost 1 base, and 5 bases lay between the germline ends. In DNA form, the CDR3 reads TGTGCCACCAGCAGAGGACAATCCTACAATGAGCAGTTCTTC. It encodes CATSRGQSYNEQFF.

CDR3 region: CASSQTPGTGELFF. The DNA for the CDR3 is TGTGCCAGCTCTCAAACGCCGGGCACCGGGGAGCTGTTTTTT. J is TRBJ2-2 and V is TRBV18; D is undetermined. The CDR3 totals 14 residues. Trimming stripped 6 bases from V and 4 bases from J, with 12 bases between. The germline CDR1 and CDR2 sequences are KGHSH and LQKENI.

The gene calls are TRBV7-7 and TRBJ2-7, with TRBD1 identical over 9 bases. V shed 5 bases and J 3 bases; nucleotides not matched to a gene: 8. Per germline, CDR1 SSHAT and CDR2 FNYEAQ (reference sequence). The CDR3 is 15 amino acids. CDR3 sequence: CASSPGTGPGYEQYF. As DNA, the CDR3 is TGTGCCAGCAGCCCCGGGACAGGGCCTGGCTACGAGCAGTACTTC.

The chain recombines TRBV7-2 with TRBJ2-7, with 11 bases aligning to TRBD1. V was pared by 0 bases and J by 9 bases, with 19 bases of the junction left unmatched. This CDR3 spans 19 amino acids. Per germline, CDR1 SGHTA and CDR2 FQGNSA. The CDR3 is CASSLARTGGGRPGLGQYF. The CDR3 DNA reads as TGTGCCAGCAGCTTAGCCCGGACAGGGGGCGGCCGGCCGGGGCTGGGGCAGTACTTC.

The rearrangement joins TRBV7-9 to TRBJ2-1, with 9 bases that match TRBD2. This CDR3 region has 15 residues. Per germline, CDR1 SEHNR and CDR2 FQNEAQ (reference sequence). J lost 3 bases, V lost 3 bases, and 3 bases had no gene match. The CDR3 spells CASSLSSGNYNEQFF. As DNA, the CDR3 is TGTGCCAGCAGCTTGTCTAGCGGGAACTACAATGAGCAGTTCTTC.

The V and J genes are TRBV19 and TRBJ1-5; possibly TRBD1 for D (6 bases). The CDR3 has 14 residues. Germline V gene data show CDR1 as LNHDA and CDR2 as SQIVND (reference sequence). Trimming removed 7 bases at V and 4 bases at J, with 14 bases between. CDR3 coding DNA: TGTGCCAGTAAAAGGGACACCATGAATCAGCCCCAGCATTTT. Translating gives CASKRDTMNQPQHF.

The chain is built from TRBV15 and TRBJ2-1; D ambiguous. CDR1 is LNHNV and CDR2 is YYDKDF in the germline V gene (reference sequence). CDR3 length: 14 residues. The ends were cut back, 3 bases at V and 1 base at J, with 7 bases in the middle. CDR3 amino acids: CATSSSLSYNEQFF. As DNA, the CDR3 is TGTGCCACCAGCAGCTCCCTTTCCTACAATGAGCAGTTCTTC.

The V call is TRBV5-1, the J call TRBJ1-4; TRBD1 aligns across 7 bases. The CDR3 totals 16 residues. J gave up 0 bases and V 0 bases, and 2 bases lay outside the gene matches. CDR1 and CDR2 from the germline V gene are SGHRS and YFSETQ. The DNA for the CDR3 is TGCGCCAGCAGCTTGGTTGGGACAGCAACTAATGAAAAACTGTTTTTT. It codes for CASSLVGTATNEKLFF.

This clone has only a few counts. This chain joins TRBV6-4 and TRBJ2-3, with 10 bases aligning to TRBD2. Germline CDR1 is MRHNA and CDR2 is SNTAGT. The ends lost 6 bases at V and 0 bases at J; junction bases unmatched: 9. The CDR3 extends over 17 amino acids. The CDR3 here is CASREIGTSASTDTQYF. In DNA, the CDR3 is TGTGCCAGCAGAGAGATTGGGACTAGCGCGAGCACAGATACGCAGTATTTT.

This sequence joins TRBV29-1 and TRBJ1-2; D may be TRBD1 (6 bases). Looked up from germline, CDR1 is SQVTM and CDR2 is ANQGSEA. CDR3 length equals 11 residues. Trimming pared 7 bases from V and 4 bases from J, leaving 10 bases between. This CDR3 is CSASDSYGYTF. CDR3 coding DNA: TGCAGCGCTTCGGACAGCTATGGCTACACCTTC.

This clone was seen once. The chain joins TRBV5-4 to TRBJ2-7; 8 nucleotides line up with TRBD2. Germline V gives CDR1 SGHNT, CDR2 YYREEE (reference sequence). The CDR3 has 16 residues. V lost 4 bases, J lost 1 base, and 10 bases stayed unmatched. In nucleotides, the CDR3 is TGTGCCAGCAGCCAAGATTGGCCGGGAGGGTCCTACGAGCAGTACTTC. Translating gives CASSQDWPGGSYEQYF.

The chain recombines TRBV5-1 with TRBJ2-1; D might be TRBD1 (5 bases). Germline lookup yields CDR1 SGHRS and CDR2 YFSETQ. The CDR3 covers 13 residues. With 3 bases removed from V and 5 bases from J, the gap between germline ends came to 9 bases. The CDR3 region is CASSSQGNNEQFF. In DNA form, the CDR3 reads TGCGCCAGCAGCTCTCAGGGAAACAATGAGCAGTTCTTC.